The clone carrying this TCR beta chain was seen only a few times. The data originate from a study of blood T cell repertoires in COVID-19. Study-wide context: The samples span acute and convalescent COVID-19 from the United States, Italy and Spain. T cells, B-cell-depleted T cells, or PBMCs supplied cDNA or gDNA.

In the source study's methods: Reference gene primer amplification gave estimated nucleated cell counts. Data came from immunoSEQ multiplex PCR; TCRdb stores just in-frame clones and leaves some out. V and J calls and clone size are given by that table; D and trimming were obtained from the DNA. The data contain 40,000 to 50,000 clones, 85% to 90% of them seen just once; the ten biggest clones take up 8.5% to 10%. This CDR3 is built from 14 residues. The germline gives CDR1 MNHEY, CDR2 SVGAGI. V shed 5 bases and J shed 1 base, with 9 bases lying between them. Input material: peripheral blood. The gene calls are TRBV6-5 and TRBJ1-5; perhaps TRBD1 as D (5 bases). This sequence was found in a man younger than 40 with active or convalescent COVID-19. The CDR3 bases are TGTGCCAGCAGTCGACGACAGAGCAATCAGCCCCAGCATTTT. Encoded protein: CASSRRQSNQPQHF.